The source of this T cell receptor beta chain is a study of blood T cell repertoires in COVID-19. The overall study: Collection of acute and convalescent COVID-19 samples took place in the United States, Italy and Spain. The analysed material was cDNA or gDNA that came from T cells, B-cell-depleted T cells, or PBMCs.

This clone was picked up a small number of times. How the authors handled the data: By means of reference gene primer amplification, nucleated cell counts were estimated. This table comes from immunoSEQ multiplex PCR, and its TCRdb copy is limited to in-frame clones, with some not included. The V and J calls and the clone size are those of that table, but D and trimming were determined from the DNA. The repertoire holds 90,000 to 100,000 clones, with 81% as singletons. The CDR3 has 13 residues. Germline-derived CDR1 and CDR2 are SGHNT and YYREEE (reference sequence). The V end lost 4 bases, the J end lost 5 bases, and 12 bases lay between the germline ends.

This chain joins TRBV5-4 and TRBJ1-2; TRBD1 might be the D (5 bases). The sample consisted of peripheral blood. This clonotype originated in a woman over 75 with acute or convalescent COVID-19. This CDR3 is CASSRLEGYGYTF. The CDR3, as DNA: TGTGCCAGCAGCCGGTTGGAGGGGTATGGCTACACCTTC.